What follows describes a single T cell receptor (beta chain). The sample is drawn from a study of T cells in Graves' hyperthyroidism and ophthalmopathy. The TCR beta CDR3 regions underwent amplification using RNA transcripts as the source. HTBI primers were the set used in a first-round RT-PCR of the TCR CDR3. Each CDR3 protein gets one entry after TCRdb re-called the multiplex PCR reads with MiXCR. The sample lists around 700,000 distinct CDR3 sequences, 18% occurring once. The material sequenced was blood. The clonotype was recovered from a woman between 50 and 59 years old with Graves' hyperthyroidism that later progressed to Graves' ophthalmopathy.

In DNA, the CDR3 is TGTGCTAGTGGTTTGGTACCGGCGCGGAATGGCTACACCTTC. Its protein product is CASGLVPARNGYTF. V gene TRBV12-5 combines with J gene TRBJ1-2, with D hard to call. The CDR3 totals 14 residues. V was shortened by 0 bases and J by 6 bases, with 11 bases between the two germline ends. Looked up from germline, CDR1 is LGHNT and CDR2 is FRNRAP.